This T cell receptor beta chain emerged from a study of cytomegalovirus exposure and HLA in healthy donors. Regarding the study as a whole: Cytomegalovirus association was listed for around 180 TCR beta chains. In an earlier analysis, in several hundred donors, most V segments appeared productive either ~87% or ~30% of the time. TCR beta chains associated with HLA were, in a later analysis, more clonally expanded than equally common others.

The PCR had 60 Vbeta and 13 Jbeta primers. Profiled with immunoSEQ multiplex PCR; TCRdb holds only in-frame clones, not every one. The table records roughly 200,000 clones, 9.5% of them present only once. With regard to this clone: Its antigen is undetermined.

Per germline, CDR1 GTSNPN and CDR2 SVGIG (reference sequence). V was pared by 3 bases and J by 2 bases, with 14 bases between. CDR3 length equals 14 residues. Healthy donors of bone marrow made up the group. V usage is TRBV30 and J usage is TRBJ2-7; D ambiguous. This receptor was identified in a woman in her thirties in good health and CMV-seropositive. The sequenced material came from PBMCs. CDR3 loop: CAWSAQWPAYEQYF. The DNA for the CDR3 is TGTGCCTGGAGCGCTCAGTGGCCCGCCTACGAGCAGTACTTC.